The TCR beta chain described here comes from a study of breast tumors, draining lymph nodes, adjacent tissues. About this clonotype: What it binds is not known.

Axillary draining lymph nodes of breast cancer patients supplied the node samples. From the multiplex PCR reads, TCRdb called clonotypes with MiXCR, one entry per CDR3 protein. The data show 250,000 or so distinct CDR3 sequences, under 35% seen once. Study-wide results and limits: Luminal-like breast cancer showed significantly greater tumor-nontumor repertoire similarity than basal-like breast cancer did. Most tumor T cells seemingly derive from lymph node, then expand in tumor. The lymph node origin of tumor T cells was framed as consistent with a hypothesis, not demonstrated. Tumors had less TCR diversity than lymph nodes, more than nontumor tissue.

The source of this sequence is a female donor with breast cancer. Some clones in this sample may be carry-over from other donors' samples. Input material: axillary lymph node tissue.

CDR3: CATRGPGDNTEAFF. CDR3 DNA sequence: TGTGCCACCCGCGGCCCGGGGGATAACACTGAAGCTTTCTTT. The chain carries TRBV19 and TRBJ1-1, with D tentatively TRBD1 (5 bases). CDR3 length: 14 amino acids. V was pared by 10 bases and J by 2 bases, with 17 bases between. CDR1 LNHDA and CDR2 SQIVND come from the germline V gene (reference sequence).